The 26 T cell receptor beta chains given below trace back to one sample, sequenced in a study of CD8+CD57+ T cells in acquired aplastic anemia. Profiling that covered TCR beta VDJ and CDR3 relied on genomic DNA as its template. TCRdb reprocessed the reads via MiXCR and lists one record per CDR3 protein. The sample has about 200,000 distinct CDR3 sequences, 34% seen once. The sequenced sample consisted of sorted CD4+, CD8+, or CD8+CD57+ T cells (not recorded which) from PBMCs. The source of these receptors is a human donor in good health, serving as a control.

There are a few counts of this clonotype. The rearrangement uses TRBV19 and TRBJ2-1, with D perhaps given as TRBD1 or TRBD2 (5 bases each). V lost 5 bases to trimming and J lost 5 bases, with 16 bases between them. Germline CDR1 and CDR2: LNHDA and SQIVND (reference sequence). There are 15 residues in the CDR3. CDR3 sequence (DNA): TGTGCCAGTAGTGCGAGGGGCCACCCAAACAATGAGCAGTTCTTC. Translation: CASSARGHPNNEQFF.

This clonotype has only a few counts. V usage is TRBV30 and J usage is TRBJ1-3; D remains unclear. V shed 3 bases and J shed 5 bases, with 5 bases lying between them. Germline CDR1 reads GTSNPN; CDR2 reads SVGIG (reference sequence). The length of the CDR3 is 11 residues. Written as DNA, the CDR3 is TGTGCCTGGAGGGAAAGAAACACCATATATTTT. Protein: CAWRERNTIYF. The full variable domain, rest sourced from reference TRBV30 and TRBJ1-3, is SQTIHQWPATLVQPVGSPLSLECTVEGTSNPNLYWYRQAAGRGLQLLFYSVGIGQISSEVPQNLSASRPQDRQFILSSKKLLLSDSGFYLCAWRERNTIYFGEGSWLTVV.

This clonotype was counted between two and nine times. The V and J genes are TRBV3-1 and TRBJ1-2; D is undetermined. Trimming cost V 2 bases and J 0 bases, with 7 bases left between them. Per the germline V gene, CDR1 is LGHDT and CDR2 is YNNKEL (reference sequence). This CDR3 has 14 amino acids. This chain's CDR3 is CASSQYSPNYGYTF. The CDR3 region has the DNA TGTGCCAGCAGCCAATACAGTCCTAACTATGGCTACACCTTC.

In its sample, this clonotype was seen many times. The chain combines TRBV2 with TRBJ2-2, with 7 bases lining up with TRBD1. From germline, CDR1 is SNHLY and CDR2 FYNNEI. Trimming at V came to 6 bases and at J to 4 bases, leaving 5 bases not matched to a gene. The CDR3 is 14 amino acids. The CDR3 DNA reads TGTGCCAGCAGGGGACAGACTACCACCGGGGAGCTGTTTTTT. This sequence encodes CASRGQTTTGELFF.

The chain carries TRBV27 and TRBJ2-7, with D possibly TRBD1 on 5 matching bases. This CDR3 spans 14 amino acids. V lost 9 bases and J lost 2, with 17 bases in between. Per germline, CDR1 MNHEY and CDR2 SMNVEV (reference sequence). The CDR3 protein is CASPLGPSPYEQYF. CDR3 in DNA: TGTGCCAGTCCCTTGGGGCCGAGTCCCTACGAGCAGTACTTC.

This clonotype was observed a handful of times. The chain links TRBV18 to TRBJ2-4; no firm D call. V shed 6 bases and J shed 7 bases, with 13 bases lying between them. Germline V gene data show CDR1 as KGHSH and CDR2 as LQKENI. CDR3 length: 13 amino acids. DNA of the CDR3: TGTGCCAGCTCCCACAATCCCCAGAACATTCAGTACTTC. This gives the protein CASSHNPQNIQYF.

This clonotype appeared many times. This sequence joins TRBV7-9 and TRBJ1-2, with D tentatively TRBD1 (5 bases). Trimming stripped 9 bases from V and 8 bases from J, with 16 bases between. This CDR3 spans 12 amino acids. Germline CDR1 reads SEHNR; CDR2 reads FQNEAQ (reference sequence). DNA for the CDR3: TGTGCCAGTAATATTAGGGGCGGAGGCTACACCTTC. Translation: CASNIRGGGYTF.

This clonotype was counted between two and nine times. The chain is built from TRBV11-2 and TRBJ2-2, with a possible D match to TRBD2 (7 bases). This CDR3 is 19 amino acids long. Germline lookup yields CDR1 SGHAT and CDR2 FQNNGV. Trimming took 4 bases from V and 1 from J, leaving 22 bases between them. The CDR3 DNA reads as TGTGCCAGCAGCTCTCGACCAAGCCGGGGGGCCCGGAACACCGGGGAGCTGTTTTTT. Amino acids: CASSSRPSRGARNTGELFF.

This clonotype was detected ten times or more. V is TRBV5-1 and J is TRBJ2-5, with D maybe TRBD2 (5 bases). The germline CDR1 and CDR2 sequences are SGHRS and YFSETQ. The CDR3 has 15 residues. V was clipped by 4 bases and J by 1 base, with 14 bases between them. CDR3 region: CASSAQTILQETQYF. The CDR3 DNA is TGCGCCAGCAGCGCACAGACTATCCTCCAAGAGACCCAGTACTTC.

Ten or more counts support this clonotype. This chain connects TRBV19 to TRBJ1-5; D perhaps matches TRBD1 (6 bases). Germline CDR1 reads LNHDA; CDR2 reads SQIVND (reference sequence). Trimming took 8 bases from V and 0 from J, leaving 20 bases between them. The CDR3 extends over 17 amino acids. The CDR3 is CASQPERGVHSNQPQHF. The CDR3 DNA reads TGTGCCAGTCAACCCGAAAGGGGGGTACATAGCAATCAGCCCCAGCATTTT.

This clonotype has ten or more counts. The V and J genes are TRBV20-1 and TRBJ1-2; TRBD1 agrees at 7 bases. This CDR3 has 13 residues. Germline CDR1 reads DFQATT; CDR2 reads SNEGSKA (reference sequence). V lost 1 base to trimming and J lost 6 bases; unmatched junction nucleotides: 5. The CDR3 reads CSARARGRDGYTF. CDR3 sequence (DNA): TGCAGTGCTAGAGCAAGGGGGCGGGATGGCTACACCTTC.

There are many counts of this clonotype. The chain is built from TRBV20-1 and TRBJ2-7; 7 positions agree with TRBD2. The length of the CDR3 is 15 residues. V lost 3 bases, J lost 7 bases, and 15 bases stayed unmatched. CDR1 is DFQATT, CDR2 SNEGSKA, per germline (reference sequence). The chain's CDR3 is CSARAGTQRAGEQYF. The CDR3, as DNA: TGCAGTGCTAGGGCCGGGACCCAAAGAGCGGGGGAGCAGTACTTC.

This clonotype was counted ten times or more. The chain couples TRBV20-1 to TRBJ1-5, with 7 bases identical to TRBD1. CDR1 DFQATT and CDR2 SNEGSKA come from the germline V gene (reference sequence). The V gene end was trimmed by 6 bases and the J gene end by 0 bases; junction bases not matched to a gene: 14. The CDR3 sequence is 17 residues long. CDR3 in DNA: TGCAGTGCGATCTCCGGGACAGAAGTCGGTAGCAATCAGCCCCAGCATTTT. Protein: CSAISGTEVGSNQPQHF.

The chain joins TRBV19 to TRBJ1-5; maybe TRBD1 (6 bases). The length of the CDR3 is 13 residues. V lost 4 bases and J lost 7, with 11 bases in between. CDR1 LNHDA and CDR2 SQIVND come from the germline V gene (reference sequence). CDR3 nucleotide sequence: TGTGCCAGTAGTAGACAGGTCCGACAGCCCCAGCATTTT. This encodes CASSRQVRQPQHF.

The rearrangement uses TRBV11-2 and TRBJ2-3; D is perhaps TRBD2 (6 bases). V lost 5 bases, J lost 4 bases, and 22 bases lay in between. This CDR3 region has 17 residues. Germline V lookup: CDR1 SGHAT, CDR2 FQNNGV. CDR3 bases: TGTGCCAGCAGCGAACCCCCATGGGGGGTGAGGTCAGATACGCAGTATTTT. Translating gives CASSEPPWGVRSDTQYF.

Many counts were recorded for this clonotype. The CDR3 DNA reads as TGTGCCAGCAGTTACGTGGCAGGGGCTAGCTATGGCTACACCTTC. It codes for CASSYVAGASYGYTF. The chain links TRBV6-5 to TRBJ1-2; D is possibly TRBD1 (6 bases). Per germline, CDR1 MNHEY and CDR2 SVGAGI. The CDR3 has 15 amino acids. Between the trimmed V and J ends, which lost 2 bases and 4 bases, there was a span of 14 bases.

DNA for the CDR3: TGTGCCAGCAGTTCATTTGGGGGCGGGTCACCCCTCCACTTT. Amino acids: CASSSFGGGSPLHF. This rearrangement joins TRBV12-3 or TRBV12-4 to TRBJ1-6, with D possibly matching TRBD1 (6 bases). The CDR3 sequence is 14 residues long. Trimming stripped 4 bases from V and 10 bases from J, with 14 bases between.

On this clonotype: A read error may explain this, as a much larger clone is one base away. The chain couples TRBV20-1 to TRBJ2-5; either TRBD1 or TRBD2 may supply D (5 bases each). CDR3 size: 16 residues. Between the trimmed V and J ends, which lost 6 bases and 3 bases, there was a span of 23 bases. Germline V CDR1 and CDR2: DFQATT, SNEGSKA (reference sequence). The CDR3 region is CSAEGVMRGEKETQYF. The CDR3 DNA is TGCAGTGCGGAAGGGGTAATGAGAGGGGAGAAAGAGACCCAGTACTTC.

This clonotype was found many times. This chain connects TRBV19 to TRBJ2-1, with D perhaps TRBD1 (5 bases). Germline V gives CDR1 LNHDA, CDR2 SQIVND (reference sequence). V was cut by 4 bases and J by 3 bases, with 16 bases left in between. The CDR3 covers 16 residues. DNA of the CDR3: TGTGCCAGTAGTAACTCAGGGAACCTCATCTACAATGAGCAGTTCTTC. This translates into CASSNSGNLIYNEQFF.

This clonotype was detected many times. The V call is TRBV19, the J call TRBJ1-2; D is unclear. The germline V and J ends were trimmed by 3 bases and 4 bases, with 6 bases remaining between them. Germline loops: CDR1 LNHDA, CDR2 SQIVND (reference sequence). This CDR3 spans 12 amino acids. The CDR3 sequence: CASSMAAYGYTF. The CDR3 bases are TGTGCCAGTAGTATGGCAGCCTATGGCTACACCTTC.

V is TRBV7-3 and J is TRBJ2-3; TRBD2 matches at 10 bases. The CDR3 loop spans 13 amino acids. Germline V CDR1 and CDR2: SGHTA, FQGTGA. J lost 3 bases, V lost 6 bases, and 0 bases had no gene match. CDR3 loop: CASRTSGTDTQYF. The CDR3 region has the DNA TGTGCCAGCAGGACTAGCGGGACAGATACGCAGTATTTT. Full variable domain (rest looked up from reference TRBV7-3 and TRBJ2-3): GAGVSQTPSNKVTEKGKYVELRCDPISGHTALYWYRQSLGQGPEFLIYFQGTGAADDSGLPNDRFFAVRPEGSVSTLKIQRTERGDSAVYLCASRTSGTDTQYFGPGTRLTVL.

This chain connects TRBV10-1 to TRBJ1-6, with 8 bases lining up with TRBD1. This CDR3 contains 15 residues. The trim removed 0 bases at V and 10 bases at J, leaving 5 bases unmatched. Germline V lookup: CDR1 WNHNN, CDR2 SYGVQD (reference sequence). CDR3 amino acids: CASSESQQGDSPLHF. The CDR3 nucleotides read TGCGCCAGCAGTGAGTCTCAACAGGGGGACTCACCCCTCCACTTT.

The table lists this clonotype with a few counts. The chain joins TRBV7-9 to TRBJ2-5, with D perhaps matching TRBD1 or TRBD2 (6 bases each). Germline-derived CDR1 and CDR2 are SEHNR and FQNEAQ (reference sequence). The CDR3 has 16 residues. Trimming removed 7 bases at V and 1 base at J, with 19 bases between. The chain's CDR3 is CASIKGGTGSQETQYF. For the CDR3, the DNA is TGTGCCAGCATTAAGGGGGGAACAGGTTCCCAAGAGACCCAGTACTTC. Complete variable domain (other parts from reference TRBV7-9 and TRBJ2-5): DTGVSQNPRHKITKRGQNVTFRCDPISEHNRLYWYRQTLGQGPEFLTYFQNEAQLEKSRLLSDRFSAERPKGSFSTLEIQRTEQGDSAMYLCASIKGGTGSQETQYFGPGTRLLVL.

The V and J genes are TRBV9 and TRBJ2-2; 8 positions agree with TRBD2. This CDR3 spans 17 amino acids. Trimming at V came to 0 bases and at J to 4 bases, leaving 8 bases not matched to a gene. From germline, CDR1 is SGDLS and CDR2 YYNGEE. The CDR3 nucleotides are TGTGCCAGCAGCGTAGCGACAGCGGGAGTTCTCACCGGGGAGCTGTTTTTT. Its protein product is CASSVATAGVLTGELFF.

This clonotype was seen repeatedly, ten times or more. The J gene is TRBJ2-5, the V gene TRBV12-3 or TRBV12-4, with 12 nucleotides matching TRBD1. CDR3 length equals 16 residues. V was clipped by 6 bases and J by 5 bases; unmatched bases: 10. As DNA, the CDR3 is TGTGCCAGCAGATCGGGACAGGGGGCGCGAATTGAGACCCAGTACTTC. Protein: CASRSGQGARIETQYF.

In the case of this clonotype: At one end the junction does not follow the germline gene, possibly because of a read error. The chain employs TRBV20-1 and TRBJ1-2, with D unclear. This CDR3 is built from 10 residues. The germline CDR1 and CDR2 sequences are DFQATT and SNEGSKA (reference sequence). The CDR3 bases are TGCAGTGCTAGAGGCTATGGCTACACTTTC. It is translated as CSARGYGYTF.